The 14 T cell receptor beta chains listed next were all sequenced from one sample in a study of blood T cell repertoires in COVID-19. Sequencing used immunoSEQ multiplex PCR; TCRdb keeps in-frame clones, though not all of them. The sample holds about 360,000 clones, around nine tenths seen once. Sequenced input: peripheral blood. The receptor set was obtained from a human donor in a cohort sampled during active COVID-19.

The gene calls are TRBV30 and TRBJ2-3, with D possibly matching TRBD2 (5 bases). With 1 base removed from V and 2 bases from J, the gap between germline ends came to 10 bases. Per the germline V gene, CDR1 is GTSNPN and CDR2 is SVGIG (reference sequence). There are 14 residues in the CDR3. Here the CDR3 reads CAWSARGTTDTQYF. CDR3 nucleotide sequence: TGTGCCTGGAGTGCTCGGGGAACCACAGATACGCAGTATTTT.

The CDR3 DNA reads TGTGCCAGCAGTTGGGACAGGCCCAGCTATGGCTACACCTTC. Amino acids: CASSWDRPSYGYTF. The chain recombines TRBV2 with TRBJ1-2; the match to TRBD1 covers 8 bases. Trimming removed 5 bases from V and 4 bases from J; junction bases left unmatched: 6. The CDR3 extends over 14 amino acids. CDR1 is SNHLY and CDR2 is FYNNEI in the germline V gene.

The CDR3 nucleotides are TGTGCCAGCAGCCGCGGGGAGGGCAATCAGCCCCAGCATTTT. Translation: CASSRGEGNQPQHF. J is TRBJ1-5 and V is TRBV9, with D unclear. V was trimmed by 4 bases and J by 2 bases, leaving 10 bases between them. The CDR3 consists of 14 residues. Looked up from germline, CDR1 is SGDLS and CDR2 is YYNGEE.

J is TRBJ2-1 and V is TRBV19, with TRBD2 matching 8 bases. Germline lookup yields CDR1 LNHDA and CDR2 SQIVND (reference sequence). There are 19 residues in the CDR3. Trimming cost V 5 bases and J 0 bases; bases outside gene matches: 15. CDR3 in DNA: TGTGCCAGTAGTTTTGGGCTAGCGGGTTCGATGAGCTCCTACAATGAGCAGTTCTTC. Translation gives CASSFGLAGSMSSYNEQFF.

CDR3 residues: CASSYGQTLYGYTF. The CDR3, as DNA: TGTGCCAGCAGTTACGGCCAGACTCTCTATGGCTACACCTTC. The chain joins TRBV6-2 or TRBV6-3 to TRBJ1-2; D gene unclear. Germline CDR1 reads MNHEY; CDR2 reads SVGEGT. The CDR3 contains 14 residues. Trimming removed 2 bases from V and 4 bases from J, with 11 bases in between.

The gene calls are TRBV6-6 and TRBJ1-2; a possible D gene is TRBD1 (6 bases). Trimming shortened V by 6 bases and J by 4 bases, and 15 bases separated the two germline ends. This CDR3 comprises 14 residues. The germline V gene encodes CDR1 MNHNY and CDR2 SVGAGI (reference sequence). CDR3 loop: CASSPRGGSYGYTF. The CDR3, as DNA: TGTGCCAGCAGCCCGCGCGGGGGCAGCTATGGCTACACCTTC.

This chain uses TRBV2 with TRBJ2-1; TRBD2 agrees at 16 bases. Germline values: CDR1 SNHLY, CDR2 FYNNEI. The CDR3 spans 18 residues. J gave up 0 bases and V 7 bases, and 6 bases lay outside the gene matches. As DNA, the CDR3 is TGTGCCAGCACCCTGGGACTAGCGGGAGGGAACTCCTACAATGAGCAGTTCTTC. It translates to CASTLGLAGGNSYNEQFF.

A single count supports this clone. The V and J genes are TRBV19 and TRBJ2-4; 9 nucleotides match TRBD1. With 6 bases clipped from V and 1 base from J, the junction kept 4 bases outside the gene matches. The CDR3 contains 15 residues. In germline, CDR1 is LNHDA, CDR2 SQIVND (reference sequence). The CDR3 sequence is CASSRDRAAKNIQYF. The CDR3 nucleotides read TGTGCCAGTAGCAGGGACAGGGCGGCCAAAAACATTCAGTACTTC.

The chain is built from TRBV3-1 (or the pseudogene TRBV3-2) and TRBJ2-7; no firm D call. The ends were cut back, 1 base at V and 7 bases at J, with 5 bases in the middle. This CDR3 has 11 residues. Per germline, CDR1 LGHDT and CDR2 YNNKEL (reference sequence). The CDR3 region is CASSQGREQYF. The DNA for the CDR3 is TGTGCCAGCAGCCAAGGGAGAGAGCAGTACTTC.

V is TRBV12-3 or TRBV12-4 and J is TRBJ1-2, with 9 bases fitting TRBD1. The CDR3 contains 12 residues. J was trimmed by 5 bases and V by 10 bases; bases with no gene match: 5. CDR3 DNA: TGTGCCATCCACAGGGGGCATTATGGCTACACCTTC. Translation: CAIHRGHYGYTF.

A few counts support this clone. The gene calls are TRBV5-1 and TRBJ2-7; TRBD2 is a possible D gene (6 bases). V was pared by 2 bases and J by 3 bases, with 12 bases between. This CDR3 spans 14 amino acids. Germline CDR1 reads SGHRS; CDR2 reads YFSETQ. CDR3: CASSLRGYLYEQYF. The CDR3 region has the DNA TGCGCCAGCAGCTTACGGGGGTACCTCTACGAGCAGTACTTC.

CDR3 sequence: CASSSGQIYGYTF. The CDR3 bases are TGTGCCAGCAGTTCCGGACAAATTTATGGCTACACCTTC. The V gene is TRBV3-1 (or the pseudogene TRBV3-2), the J gene TRBJ1-2; D is possibly TRBD1 (5 bases). The CDR3 is made up of 13 amino acids. The ends were cut back, 6 bases at V and 5 bases at J, with 13 bases in the middle. The germline V gene encodes CDR1 LGHDT and CDR2 YNNKEL (reference sequence).

The chain is built from TRBV13 and TRBJ1-1; no definite D call. The CDR3 length is 15 residues. Germline V gene lookup returns CDR1 PRHDT and CDR2 FYEKMQ (reference sequence). Trimming cost V 0 bases and J 10 bases, with 18 bases left between them. The CDR3 nucleotides are TGTGCCAGCAGCTTAGGGCCACGCATAGGTTCGGGAGCTTTCTTT. Translating it yields CASSLGPRIGSGAFF.

This clone was picked up a small number of times. Within the sample, other DNA sequences also encode this same CDR3. The chain links TRBV30 to TRBJ1-1, with D perhaps TRBD1 (5 bases). Germline V CDR1 and CDR2: GTSNPN, SVGIG (reference sequence). The CDR3 has 13 amino acids. V was clipped by 0 bases and J by 1 base, with 6 bases between them. CDR3: CAWSVQENTEAFF. CDR3 sequence (DNA): TGTGCCTGGAGTGTACAGGAGAACACTGAAGCTTTCTTT. The variable domain in full, completed from reference TRBV30 and TRBJ1-1, reads SQTIHQWPATLVQPVGSPLSLECTVEGTSNPNLYWYRQAAGRGLQLLFYSVGIGQISSEVPQNLSASRPQDRQFILSSKKLLLSDSGFYLCAWSVQENTEAFFGQGTRLTVV.